These 26 T cell receptor beta chains originate from one sample sequenced in a study of blood T cell repertoires in COVID-19. Sequencing used immunoSEQ multiplex PCR; TCRdb keeps in-frame clones, though not all of them. The table records fewer than 350,000 clones, roughly 79% of them present only once. The specimen sequenced was peripheral blood. The receptors stem from a woman in her fifties or sixties with active or convalescent COVID-19.

V usage is TRBV11-2 and J usage is TRBJ1-1, with D uncertain. Trimming took off 4 bases at V and 1 base at J, with 10 bases between the two ends. Germline CDR1 SGHAT, CDR2 FQNNGV. The CDR3 covers 14 residues. Written as DNA, the CDR3 is TGTGCCAGCAGCTCCGCCTCAGGGAACACTGAAGCTTTCTTT. This sequence encodes CASSSASGNTEAFF.

This chain uses TRBV7-3 with TRBJ1-1; TRBD1 matches at 11 bases. This CDR3 contains 16 residues. Looked up from germline, CDR1 is SGHTA and CDR2 is FQGTGA. Losses at the gene ends were 5 bases for V and 4 bases for J; bases not matched to a gene: 9. The CDR3 DNA sequence: TGTGCCAGCAGCGCCTCGGGGACAGGGGGTACCACTGAAGCTTTCTTT. Its translation is CASSASGTGGTTEAFF. Full variable domain (remainder filled in from reference TRBV7-3 and TRBJ1-1): GAGVSQTPSNKVTEKGKYVELRCDPISGHTALYWYRQSLGQGPEFLIYFQGTGAADDSGLPNDRFFAVRPEGSVSTLKIQRTERGDSAVYLCASSASGTGGTTEAFFGQGTRLTVV.

This chain joins TRBV10-3 and TRBJ1-2; no firm D call. The CDR3 spans 14 residues. Trimming took 3 bases from V and 5 from J, leaving 13 bases between them. Germline CDR1 and CDR2: ENHRY and SYGVKD. CDR3 DNA sequence: TGTGCCATCAGTGAAAGCTTCACCGAATATGGCTACACCTTC. It yields the protein CAISESFTEYGYTF.

In its sample, this clone was seen many times. This chain links TRBV29-1 with TRBJ1-2; D perhaps matches TRBD1 (6 bases). From germline, CDR1 is SQVTM and CDR2 ANQGSEA. The V end was cut by 4 bases, the J end by 5 bases, with 11 bases between. This CDR3 comprises 12 residues. As DNA, the CDR3 is TGCAGCGTTGGTGAGAGGGGGTATGGCTACACCTTC. This translates into CSVGERGYGYTF. Based on the CDR3 plus reference TRBV29-1 and TRBJ1-2, the full variable domain is SAVISQKPSRDICQRGTSLTIQCQVDSQVTMMFWYRQQPGQSLTLIATANQGSEATYESGFVIDKFPISRPNLTFSTLTVSNMSPEDSSIYLCSVGERGYGYTFGSGTRLTVV.

The CDR3 reads CASSSYYRNQETQYF. The CDR3 coding sequence is TGTGCCAGCAGTTCCTATTACCGCAACCAAGAGACCCAGTACTTC. The chain links TRBV27 to TRBJ2-5; D remains unclear. Germline V lookup: CDR1 MNHEY, CDR2 SMNVEV (reference sequence). The CDR3 is 15 residues long. The V and J ends lost 4 bases and 0 bases respectively, with 12 bases between them.

The chain has TRBV15 and TRBJ1-1; no reliable D call. V gave up 0 bases and J gave up 0 bases, with 5 bases separating them. The CDR3 has 14 residues. Germline CDR1 reads LNHNV; CDR2 reads YYDKDF (reference sequence). The CDR3 region is CATSRDQVNTEAFF. Here the CDR3 DNA reads TGTGCCACCAGCAGAGATCAGGTGAACACTGAAGCTTTCTTT.

This chain joins TRBV9 and TRBJ2-7; 7 bases align to TRBD2. Germline CDR1 SGDLS, CDR2 YYNGEE. This CDR3 is built from 13 residues. Trimming at V came to 0 bases and at J to 6 bases, leaving 3 bases not matched to a gene. DNA of the CDR3: TGTGCCAGCAGCGTAGGGGGAGGGTCCGAGCAGTACTTC. It yields the protein CASSVGGGSEQYF.

The chain uses TRBV19 and TRBJ1-1; no firm D call. The CDR3 totals 14 residues. CDR1 LNHDA and CDR2 SQIVND come from the germline V gene (reference sequence). V lost 10 bases and J lost 1, with 16 bases in between. CDR3 DNA: TGTGCCACTGTCTCCTTCCGGGAGAACACTGAAGCTTTCTTT. Translated, it gives CATVSFRENTEAFF.

V is TRBV6-2 or TRBV6-3 and J is TRBJ1-6; D is uncertain. Germline lookup yields CDR1 MNHEY and CDR2 SVGEGT. This CDR3 is built from 14 residues. The V end lost 6 bases, the J end lost 7 bases, and 13 bases lay between the germline ends. CDR3: CASSIPRGNSPLHF. The CDR3 DNA follows: TGTGCCAGCAGCATCCCTCGGGGAAATTCACCCCTCCACTTT.

The gene calls are TRBV28 and TRBJ1-2; TRBD1 might be the D (6 bases). Germline lookup yields CDR1 MDHEN and CDR2 SYDVKM. The CDR3 contains 15 residues. Deletions cut 6 bases from V and 1 base from J, with 15 bases between. In DNA form, the CDR3 reads TGTGCCAGCAGCCCGGGGGGGGCCCTTAACTATGGCTACACCTTC. As protein: CASSPGGALNYGYTF.

The chain employs TRBV9 and TRBJ2-7; 9 bases are shared with TRBD1. V was pared by 3 bases and J by 2 bases, with 6 bases of the junction left unmatched. From germline, CDR1 is SGDLS and CDR2 YYNGEE. CDR3 size: 15 residues. The CDR3 sequence is CASSAPGQGTYEQYF. The CDR3 nucleotides read TGTGCCAGCAGCGCCCCGGGACAGGGCACCTACGAGCAGTACTTC.

V usage is TRBV7-8 and J usage is TRBJ2-7; 7 bases agree with TRBD1. CDR3 size: 14 residues. The junction had 9 bases not matched to a gene; V was cut back by 6 bases and J by 4 bases. CDR1 is SGHVS, CDR2 FQNEAQ, per germline. The CDR3 bases are TGTGCCAGCAGTAGCCGAGACAGGGAATACGAGCAGTACTTC. Its protein is CASSSRDREYEQYF.

The chain couples TRBV10-2 to TRBJ2-7, with 9 nucleotides matching TRBD1. V dropped 5 bases and J dropped 5; count of bases not matched to a gene: 7. CDR1 is WSHSY and CDR2 is SAAADI in the germline V gene. This CDR3 has 14 residues. The chain's CDR3 is CASSQQGASNEQYF. CDR3 DNA: TGCGCCAGCAGTCAACAGGGGGCCAGCAACGAGCAGTACTTC.

The chain has TRBV7-6 and TRBJ1-2; 7 nucleotides match TRBD1. This CDR3 has 20 residues. From germline, CDR1 is SGHVS and CDR2 FNYEAQ. J was trimmed by 3 bases and V by 4 bases; bases with no gene match: 23. The CDR3 bases are TGTGCCAGCAGCTCGGGACAGCCAAGCGCCCACTTTACCCTTTACTATGGCTACACCTTC. As protein: CASSSGQPSAHFTLYYGYTF.

This clone occurred many times. V and J are TRBV7-9 and TRBJ2-5; TRBD2 matches at 7 bases. The CDR3 consists of 15 residues. Germline CDR1 is SEHNR and CDR2 is FQNEAQ (reference sequence). Losses at the gene ends were 3 bases for V and 2 bases for J; bases not matched to a gene: 6. In nucleotides, the CDR3 is TGTGCCAGCAGCTTTTTGGCTAGCGGACAAGAGACCCAGTACTTC. It specifies CASSFLASGQETQYF.

This chain joins TRBV5-1 and TRBJ2-3, with TRBD2 identical over 7 bases. J gave up 0 bases and V 4 bases, and 2 bases lay outside the gene matches. The CDR3 sequence is 14 residues long. Germline CDR1 reads SGHRS; CDR2 reads YFSETQ. DNA for the CDR3: TGCGCCAGCAGCAGCGGGGACAGCACAGATACGCAGTATTTT. Its translation is CASSSGDSTDTQYF. Full variable domain (rest looked up from reference TRBV5-1 and TRBJ2-3): KAGVTQTPRYLIKTRGQQVTLSCSPISGHRSVSWYQQTPGQGLQFLFEYFSETQRNKGNFPGRFSGRQFSNSRSEMNVSTLELGDSALYLCASSSGDSTDTQYFGPGTRLTVL.

The chain couples TRBV27 to TRBJ1-3; 9 bases are a match to TRBD1. In germline, CDR1 is MNHEY, CDR2 SMNVEV (reference sequence). This CDR3 spans 15 amino acids. The V segment lost 4 bases and the J segment 2 bases; nucleotides outside the gene matches: 3. The CDR3 is CASSWGQGPGNTIYF. In nucleotides, the CDR3 is TGTGCCAGCAGTTGGGGACAGGGACCTGGAAACACCATATATTTT.

This clone was seen a few times. The chain recombines TRBV3-1 (or the pseudogene TRBV3-2) with TRBJ2-2, with D possibly matching TRBD2 (5 bases). Germline V gene lookup returns CDR1 LGHDT and CDR2 YNNKEL (reference sequence). Trimming removed 1 base at V and 3 bases at J, with 9 bases between. The CDR3 runs to 15 residues. The chain's CDR3 is CASSQVLRDTGELFF. CDR3 nucleotides: TGTGCCAGCAGCCAAGTCTTGCGGGACACCGGGGAGCTGTTTTTT.

CDR3 sequence: CASSLTLSGEAISGNTIYF. DNA of the CDR3: TGTGCCAGCAGCTTAACACTGTCGGGGGAGGCTATCTCTGGAAACACCATATATTTT. This rearrangement joins TRBV7-9 to TRBJ1-3, with D possibly TRBD1 on 5 matching bases. V was cut by 2 bases and J by 0 bases, with 20 bases left in between. CDR3 length: 19 amino acids. Germline CDR1 and CDR2: SEHNR and FQNEAQ (reference sequence).

Only a few counts were recorded for this clone. In the same sample, other DNA sequences code for this CDR3. The J gene is TRBJ1-1, the V gene TRBV27; TRBD1 aligns across 9 bases. The V segment lost 5 bases and the J segment 4 bases; nucleotides outside the gene matches: 2. This CDR3 region has 13 residues. The germline V gene encodes CDR1 MNHEY and CDR2 SMNVEV (reference sequence). CDR3 DNA: TGTGCCAGCAGTCACAGGGGGCCCACTGAAGCTTTCTTT. It is translated as CASSHRGPTEAFF.

V gene TRBV11-2 combines with J gene TRBJ1-3, with D perhaps TRBD1 (5 bases). Germline values: CDR1 SGHAT, CDR2 FQNNGV. V was clipped by 1 base and J by 0 bases, with 7 bases between them. The CDR3 consists of 15 residues. The CDR3 nucleotides read TGTGCCAGCAGCTTAGTCAGGGTCTCTGGAAACACCATATATTTT. This codes for CASSLVRVSGNTIYF.

This chain uses TRBV18 with TRBJ2-3, with 10 bases matching TRBD2. The CDR3 covers 17 residues. Germline-derived CDR1 and CDR2 are KGHSH and LQKENI. The V gene end was trimmed by 1 base and the J gene end by 6 bases; junction bases not matched to a gene: 10. CDR3 coding DNA: TGTGCCAGCTCACCACTCCCCCAGCGGGGGGGGATCGATACGCAGTATTTT. This encodes CASSPLPQRGGIDTQYF.

This chain uses TRBV28 with TRBJ1-1, with a weak D call TRBD1 (6 bases). This CDR3 contains 15 residues. Germline CDR1 and CDR2: MDHEN and SYDVKM. Trimming cost V 7 bases and J 0 bases, with 15 bases left between them. CDR3 region: CASTFLQGMNTEAFF. The CDR3 DNA sequence: TGTGCCAGCACCTTTTTACAGGGAATGAACACTGAAGCTTTCTTT.

The genes are TRBV27 and TRBJ2-3; TRBD1 agrees at 7 bases. From germline, CDR1 is MNHEY and CDR2 SMNVEV (reference sequence). V shed 5 bases, J shed 1 base, and the junction held 3 bases outside the gene matches. The CDR3 has 14 amino acids. DNA of the CDR3: TGTGCCAGCAGTCTAAGGGGGCGCACAGATACGCAGTATTTT. Translating gives CASSLRGRTDTQYF.

The chain links TRBV6-5 to TRBJ2-5; possible D gene TRBD1, 5 bases. Germline V lookup: CDR1 MNHEY, CDR2 SVGAGI. V lost 5 bases and J lost 2, with 15 bases in between. The CDR3 spans 15 residues. In nucleotides, the CDR3 is TGTGCCAGCAGTCCCCGACTGGGGCGGCAAGAGACCCAGTACTTC. Translating gives CASSPRLGRQETQYF.

The chain recombines TRBV6-4 with TRBJ2-6; TRBD1 agrees at 7 bases. CDR3 length: 15 residues. Looked up from germline, CDR1 is MRHNA and CDR2 is SNTAGT. V lost 5 bases to trimming and J lost 2 bases; unmatched junction nucleotides: 3. CDR3 coding DNA: TGTGCCAGCAGTCCCGACAGGGCTGGGGCCAACGTCCTGACTTTC. It yields the protein CASSPDRAGANVLTF.